The 20 T cell receptor beta chains listed next were all sequenced from one sample in a study of shared clonotypes between healthy human individuals. The repertoire was sequenced with immunoSEQ multiplex PCR; TCRdb's copy has only in-frame clones and lacks some. The sample includes around 2.5 million clones, approximately 93% of them seen just once. Source material: naive CD4+ T cells from PBMCs. The sample's subset: CD45RA+ positively selected. Receptors originate from a man aged 18 to 29 in good health. Some clones in this sample may be carry-over from other donors' samples.

The chain uses TRBV2 and TRBJ2-1; possible D gene TRBD1, 8 bases. With 3 bases removed from V and 10 bases from J, the gap between germline ends came to 19 bases. Germline V gene sequence: CDR1 SNHLY, CDR2 FYNNEI. The CDR3 has 15 amino acids. CDR3 nucleotide sequence: TGTGCCAGCAGTGAGTCTGGACAGGGAGGGAAGGAGCAGTTCTTC. Translated: CASSESGQGGKEQFF.

V gene TRBV9 combines with J gene TRBJ2-7; D is ambiguous. Per germline, CDR1 SGDLS and CDR2 YYNGEE. Deletions cut 0 bases from V and 0 bases from J, with 4 bases between. The CDR3 is 13 residues long. CDR3 in amino acids: CASSVDNSYEQYF. DNA for the CDR3: TGTGCCAGCAGCGTAGACAACTCCTACGAGCAGTACTTC.

This chain links TRBV7-3 with TRBJ1-2; D not resolved. This CDR3 is 14 amino acids long. Germline V gene data show CDR1 as SGHTA and CDR2 as FQGTGA. The V gene lost 5 bases and the J gene lost 4 bases, with 14 bases spanning the gap. CDR3 protein: CASSPTEGSYGYTF. Here the CDR3 DNA reads TGTGCCAGCAGCCCTACAGAGGGTAGCTATGGCTACACCTTC.

The chain uses TRBV10-2 and TRBJ2-7; the D gene is possibly TRBD2 (5 bases). The CDR3 sequence is 13 residues long. V was shortened by 10 bases and J by 1 base, with 14 bases between the two germline ends. Per germline, CDR1 WSHSY and CDR2 SAAADI. The chain's CDR3 is CATLPLASYEQYF. In nucleotides, the CDR3 is TGCGCCACCCTACCCCTAGCTTCCTACGAGCAGTACTTC.

This chain connects TRBV5-1 to TRBJ1-1; D is possibly TRBD1 (6 bases). Trimming removed 2 bases from V and 3 bases from J, with 14 bases in between. There are 15 residues in the CDR3. The germline V gene has CDR1 SGHRS and CDR2 YFSETQ. CDR3 protein: CASSFGGSKDTEAFF. The CDR3 nucleotides are TGCGCCAGCAGCTTCGGGGGCAGCAAGGACACTGAAGCTTTCTTT.

This clone is a singleton in its sample. This chain links TRBV29-1 with TRBJ2-3, with 8 bases lining up with TRBD1. CDR1 is SQVTM, CDR2 ANQGSEA, per germline. Trimming at V came to 7 bases and at J to 1 base, leaving 4 bases not matched to a gene. The CDR3 has 13 amino acids. Written as DNA, the CDR3 is TGCAGCGCCGCGGACAGGGGCACAGATACGCAGTATTTT. Encoded protein: CSAADRGTDTQYF.

This clone was counted a single time. J is TRBJ2-2 and V is TRBV28; D remains ambiguous. Germline CDR1 is MDHEN and CDR2 is SYDVKM. This CDR3 has 13 residues. The V and J ends lost 7 bases and 5 bases respectively, with 11 bases between them. The CDR3 DNA follows: TGTGCCAGCACCCGTTTAAGGACCGGGGAGCTGTTTTTT. Protein product: CASTRLRTGELFF.

The chain recombines TRBV7-6 with TRBJ2-7; a weak D match, TRBD2 (5 bases). This CDR3 contains 15 residues. CDR1 SGHVS and CDR2 FNYEAQ come from the germline V gene. Trimming left V 0 bases short and J 3 bases short, with 12 bases between. The DNA for the CDR3 is TGTGCCAGCAGCTTAGCCCGGGATGTTGGCTACGAGCAGTACTTC. It translates to CASSLARDVGYEQYF.

This chain uses TRBV4-1 with TRBJ1-5; no definite D call. The CDR3 totals 13 residues. Germline CDR1 reads MGHRA; CDR2 reads YSYEKL. The V gene lost 4 bases and the J gene lost 4 bases, with 8 bases spanning the gap. CDR3 DNA: TGCGCCAGCAGCCGGTCCTTTAATCAGCCCCAGCATTTT. Encoded protein: CASSRSFNQPQHF.

V and J are TRBV6-5 and TRBJ1-1; TRBD1 matches at 7 bases. CDR1 MNHEY and CDR2 SVGAGI come from the germline V gene. The CDR3 runs 13 residues. Trimming removed 6 bases from V and 6 bases from J; junction bases left unmatched: 7. The CDR3 here is CASRIDREAEAFF. The CDR3 nucleotides are TGTGCCAGCAGAATCGACAGGGAGGCTGAAGCTTTCTTT.

The CDR3 spells CASADTGGRETQYF. DNA of the CDR3: TGTGCTAGTGCCGACACAGGGGGCCGAGAGACCCAGTACTTC. The chain is built from TRBV12-5 and TRBJ2-5, with TRBD1 identical over 9 bases. Losses at the gene ends were 7 bases for V and 4 bases for J; bases not matched to a gene: 7. The CDR3 has 14 residues. Germline V lookup: CDR1 LGHNT, CDR2 FRNRAP.

CDR3 DNA sequence: TGCGCCAGCAGCGAGCCCCACACCGGGGAGCTGTTTTTT. Its translation is CASSEPHTGELFF. This chain connects TRBV5-1 to TRBJ2-2; the D is unclear. V was clipped by 4 bases and J by 3 bases, with 7 bases between them. CDR3 length: 13 residues. In germline, CDR1 is SGHRS, CDR2 YFSETQ.

V is TRBV10-2 and J is TRBJ2-5; D call uncertain. The CDR3 contains 12 residues. V was clipped by 5 bases and J by 0 bases, with 4 bases between them. The V gene's germline CDR1 is WSHSY and CDR2 SAAADI. CDR3 sequence reads: CASSRYQETQYF. The CDR3 DNA is TGCGCCAGCAGTCGATACCAAGAGACCCAGTACTTC.

This rearrangement joins TRBV2 to TRBJ2-3; tentatively, D is TRBD2 (5 bases). The germline CDR1 and CDR2 sequences are SNHLY and FYNNEI. Between the trimmed V and J ends, which lost 5 bases and 5 bases, there was a span of 14 bases. This CDR3 comprises 14 residues. The CDR3 reads CASSRRREKDTQYF. CDR3 nucleotide sequence: TGTGCCAGCAGTCGGCGAAGGGAGAAAGATACGCAGTATTTT.

The chain couples TRBV5-8 to TRBJ2-1; 7 positions match TRBD2. This CDR3 is built from 15 residues. Unmatched junction bases numbered 7, after V lost 5 bases and J lost 2 bases. Per germline, CDR1 SGHTS and CDR2 YDEGEE. The CDR3 loop is CASSRVGLAYNEQFF. The CDR3 nucleotides read TGTGCCAGCAGTCGGGTCGGACTAGCCTACAATGAGCAGTTCTTC.

The chain has TRBV28 and TRBJ1-5; 8 nucleotides line up with TRBD1. Germline V gene data show CDR1 as MDHEN and CDR2 as SYDVKM. J gave up 5 bases and V 3 bases, and 6 bases lay outside the gene matches. The CDR3 consists of 15 residues. CDR3 protein: CASSFGQGWDQPQHF. CDR3 coding DNA: TGTGCCAGCAGTTTCGGACAGGGCTGGGATCAGCCCCAGCATTTT.

The chain carries TRBV5-1 and TRBJ2-2; maybe TRBD2 (5 bases). There are 16 residues in the CDR3. Trimming removed 3 bases from V and 4 bases from J, with 16 bases in between. Germline CDR1 and CDR2: SGHRS and YFSETQ. The CDR3, as DNA: TGCGCCAGCAGCTGGTCCCGGCGGGTTCCCACCGGGGAGCTGTTTTTT. It encodes CASSWSRRVPTGELFF. Filled out from reference TRBV5-1 and TRBJ2-2, the complete variable domain reads KAGVTQTPRYLIKTRGQQVTLSCSPISGHRSVSWYQQTPGQGLQFLFEYFSETQRNKGNFPGRFSGRQFSNSRSEMNVSTLELGDSALYLCASSWSRRVPTGELFFGEGSRLTVL.

V and J are TRBV5-1 and TRBJ2-3; D is ambiguous. Germline CDR1 reads SGHRS; CDR2 reads YFSETQ. This CDR3 is 12 amino acids long. With 3 bases removed from V and 2 bases from J, the gap between germline ends came to 4 bases. The CDR3 region is CASSYVTDTQYF. The CDR3 DNA sequence: TGCGCCAGCAGCTATGTCACAGATACGCAGTATTTT. Full variable domain (outside the CDR3, taken from reference TRBV5-1 and TRBJ2-3): KAGVTQTPRYLIKTRGQQVTLSCSPISGHRSVSWYQQTPGQGLQFLFEYFSETQRNKGNFPGRFSGRQFSNSRSEMNVSTLELGDSALYLCASSYVTDTQYFGPGTRLTVL.

The chain combines TRBV7-9 with TRBJ2-3; D tentatively reads TRBD1 or TRBD2 (5 bases each). The CDR3 extends over 16 amino acids. V lost 1 base and J 1 base, leaving 12 bases between the germline ends. Germline-derived CDR1 and CDR2 are SEHNR and FQNEAQ (reference sequence). CDR3 protein: CASSLGALGGTDTQYF. The DNA of the CDR3 is TGTGCCAGCAGCTTAGGGGCACTAGGGGGCACAGATACGCAGTATTTT.

This chain uses TRBV19 with TRBJ1-2; possible D gene TRBD1, 5 bases. CDR3 size: 13 residues. Trimming removed 6 bases from V and 8 bases from J, with 16 bases in between. The V gene's germline CDR1 is LNHDA and CDR2 SQIVND (reference sequence). CDR3 sequence reads: CASREVQGDGYTF. The CDR3 DNA follows: TGTGCCAGTAGAGAGGTCCAGGGAGACGGCTACACCTTC.